The clone carrying this TCR beta chain has ten or more counts. Antigen: not known. As to time point: persistent/refractory GD, antithyroid drugs over 5 years with positive TRAb. Isolated PBMC RNA provided the starting material for the TCR library. These data are taken from a study of regulatory T cells in long-lasting Graves disease. Study at large: The definition of persistent Graves' disease was over 5 years of antithyroid drugs with positive TSH receptor antibodies.

Libraries of TCR beta came from iRepertoire HTBI primers plus Arm-PCR of CDR3 regions. TCRdb fed the multiplex PCR reads into MiXCR, producing one record per CDR3 protein. This table holds 300,000 to 350,000 distinct CDR3 sequences, about 20% found once. Regarding the study as a whole: New patients shared roughly 1,000 public clonotypes, and persistent patients shared more, with a few thousand.

The specimen was peripheral blood mononuclear cells (PBMCs), collected when the disease was refractory, from a patient treated with antithyroid drugs. This clonotype was sampled from a female donor with Graves disease.

The CDR3 is CSAGHPNTEAFF. CDR3 nucleotides: TGCAGTGCAGGACACCCGAACACTGAAGCTTTCTTT. The chain recombines TRBV20-1 with TRBJ1-1; weak D call: TRBD1 (5 bases). Germline V gene data show CDR1 as DFQATT and CDR2 as SNEGSKA (reference sequence). The CDR3 has 12 residues. The ends were cut back, 6 bases at V and 1 base at J, with 9 bases in the middle.